These T cell receptor beta chains were read from a single sample in a study of blood T cells in healthy people across ages. TCRdb called the 5' RACE reads again in MiXCR, with one record for every CDR3 protein. The repertoire holds fewer than 600,000 distinct CDR3 sequences, with around a quarter as singletons. This sample was shared with a second study, whose subject was T cells of mothers and their children.

The sequencing sample was made of blood. The receptors originated from a boy between 2 and 10 years old in good health. Each CDR3 is given with its conserved first and last residue. D genes are given only for firm matches. Clone size is shown for a subset of rows, as once, few, many or a class of expanded clone.

>NA|TRBJ2-7|NA|TRBV12-3/TRBV12-4
CASTGDDSYEQYF
TGTGCCAGCACAGGGGATGATTCCTACGAGCAGTACTTC
>NA|TRBJ2-3|few|TRBV7-2
CTSSRPGGTDTQYF
TGTACCAGCAGCCGCCCCGGGGGCACAGATACGCAGTATTTT
>NA|TRBJ1-3|NA|TRBV20-1
CSARTHAAGGNTIYF
TGCAGTGCTCGGACCCATGCGGCCGGGGGAAACACCATATATTTT
>NA|TRBJ2-4|few|TRBV15
CATSSLWGGPTGRIQYF
TGTGCCACCAGCTCTCTTTGGGGCGGCCCTACTGGCAGAATTCAGTACTTC
>NA|TRBJ1-2|NA|TRBV5-6
CASSSARSYTF
TGTGCCAGCAGCTCCGCACGGAGCTACACCTTC
>TRBD2|TRBJ2-1|NA|TRBV2
CASRVPSGRARVEQFF
TGTGCCAGCAGGGTCCCTAGCGGGAGGGCCCGGGTTGAGCAGTTCTTC
>NA|TRBJ1-5|NA|TRBV2
CASREGFSNHPQHF
TGTGCCAGCAGAGAAGGATTTAGCAATCACCCCCAGCATTTT
>TRBD1|TRBJ1-1|NA|TRBV4-2
CASSQDLDRATPMNTEAFF
TGTGCCAGCAGCCAAGACTTGGACAGGGCCACGCCGATGAACACTGAAGCTTTCTTT
>TRBD2|TRBJ2-1|NA|TRBV6-1
CASRKLAGDNEQFF
TGTGCCAGCAGGAAATTAGCGGGGGACAATGAGCAGTTCTTC
>NA|TRBJ2-5|few|TRBV2
CASTKGPGTQYF
TGTGCCAGCACTAAAGGGCCGGGGACCCAGTACTTC
>NA|TRBJ2-5|NA|TRBV2
CASSGGLRAETQYF
TGTGCCAGCAGTGGCGGTCTACGGGCAGAGACCCAGTACTTC
>TRBD2|TRBJ2-7|few|TRBV9
CASSVVPSGIYEQYF
TGTGCCAGCAGCGTAGTCCCTAGCGGGATCTACGAGCAGTACTTC
>NA|TRBJ2-5|NA|TRBV6-6
CASSYGTPLQETQYF
TGTGCCAGCAGTTACGGGACTCCTCTCCAAGAGACCCAGTACTTC
>TRBD1|TRBJ1-5|NA|TRBV7-8
CASSSLDRGVQPQHF
TGTGCCAGCAGCTCATTAGACAGGGGGGTTCAGCCCCAGCATTTT
>NA|TRBJ1-6|NA|TRBV19
CASSLALGPLHF
TGTGCCAGTAGTCTCGCTCTTGGACCCCTCCACTTT
>NA|TRBJ1-5|few|TRBV3-1
CASSQGQTSNQPQHF
TGTGCCAGCAGCCAAGGACAGACTAGCAATCAGCCCCAGCATTTT
>TRBD1|TRBJ2-1|NA|TRBV24-1
CATSPGTGDYNEQFF
TGTGCCACCAGCCCCGGGACAGGGGATTACAATGAGCAGTTCTTC
>TRBD1|TRBJ1-1|NA|TRBV5-1
CASRVSDRGLNTEAFF
TGCGCCAGCAGGGTCTCGGACAGGGGGCTGAACACTGAAGCTTTCTTT
>NA|TRBJ2-7|NA|TRBV5-1
CASSLEATERSYEQYF
TGCGCCAGCAGCTTGGAGGCGACAGAAAGGTCCTACGAGCAGTACTTC
>NA|TRBJ1-3|NA|TRBV7-9
CASSRITGTGNTIYF
TGTGCCAGCAGTCGGATTACAGGGACAGGAAACACCATATATTTT
>NA|TRBJ2-4|few|TRBV2
CASSAPLAKNIQYF
TGTGCCAGCAGTGCCCCCCTAGCCAAAAACATTCAGTACTTC
>NA|TRBJ2-4|few|TRBV6-6
CASSYSDLENIQYF
TGTGCCAGCAGTTACTCGGATCTCGAAAACATTCAGTACTTC
>NA|TRBJ1-4|NA|TRBV2
CASSAGTQTNEKLFF
TGTGCCAGCAGCGCCGGGACGCAAACTAATGAAAAACTGTTTTTT
>NA|TRBJ2-6|NA|TRBV18
CASSPRSIRSGANVLTF
TGTGCCAGCTCACCGAGGTCCATTCGCTCTGGGGCCAACGTCCTGACTTTC
>TRBD2|TRBJ2-2|NA|TRBV9
CASTTSGPNTGELFF
TGTGCCAGCACGACTAGCGGGCCGAACACCGGGGAGCTGTTTTTT
>NA|TRBJ2-5|NA|TRBV20-1
CSAREGPGRQETQYF
TGCAGTGCTAGAGAAGGGCCAGGGCGCCAAGAGACCCAGTACTTC
>NA|TRBJ2-5|few|TRBV20-1
CSARGTSRVQETQYF
TGCAGTGCTAGGGGCACGAGTCGTGTCCAAGAGACCCAGTACTTC
>NA|TRBJ2-3|few|TRBV12-3/TRBV12-4
CASSFRGTDTQYF
TGTGCCAGCAGTTTCCGGGGGACAGATACGCAGTATTTT
>TRBD2|TRBJ2-1|few|TRBV20-1
CSASGTRGNEQFF
TGCAGTGCTTCCGGGACTAGGGGGAATGAGCAGTTCTTC
>NA|TRBJ1-4|many|TRBV5-1
CASSLGGGNEKLFF
TGTGCCAGCAGCCTAGGTGGCGGTAATGAAAAACTGTTTTTT
>TRBD2|TRBJ2-7|few|TRBV12-3/TRBV12-4
CASSLRAGGREQYF
TGTGCCAGCAGTTTACGAGCGGGAGGTAGGGAGCAGTACTTC
>NA|TRBJ2-5|NA|TRBV30
CAWSLAYQETQYF
TGTGCCTGGAGTCTTGCGTACCAAGAGACCCAGTACTTC
>TRBD1|TRBJ2-7|few|TRBV7-9
CASSEMGQGAYEQYF
TGTGCCAGCAGCGAAATGGGACAGGGGGCTTACGAGCAGTACTTC
>NA|TRBJ2-1|NA|TRBV15
CATSRGLRGGQYNEQFF
TGTGCCACCAGCAGAGGATTGAGGGGAGGACAATACAATGAGCAGTTCTTC
>TRBD1|TRBJ1-2|NA|TRBV4-3
CASSQETPGGVGDYTF
TGCGCCAGCAGCCAAGAGACCCCAGGGGGAGTTGGTGACTACACCTTC
>TRBD2|TRBJ2-3|NA|TRBV12-3/TRBV12-4
CASSLAGVYTDTQYF
TGTGCCAGCAGTTTGGCGGGGGTTTACACAGATACGCAGTATTTT
>NA|TRBJ2-2|NA|TRBV15
CATSSGTNTGELFF
TGTGCCACCAGCTCCGGGACTAACACCGGGGAGCTGTTTTTT
>TRBD2|TRBJ2-3|few|TRBV20-1
CSAFYGTSERDTQYF
TGCAGTGCTTTTTACGGGACTAGCGAGAGGGATACGCAGTATTTT
>NA|TRBJ2-3|NA|TRBV13
CASSLESVRGTDTQYF
TGTGCCAGCAGCTTGGAGTCGGTACGCGGCACAGATACGCAGTATTTT
>NA|TRBJ1-2|once|TRBV20-1
CSAIKTDSYGYTF
TGCAGTGCTATTAAGACAGATTCCTATGGCTACACCTTC
>NA|TRBJ2-5|NA|TRBV6-2/TRBV6-3
CASSDRRGEFGTVQETQYF
TGTGCCAGCAGTGACCGGAGGGGTGAATTTGGGACGGTCCAAGAGACCCAGTACTTC
>TRBD1|TRBJ2-5|NA|TRBV7-7
CASYPDRHQETQYF
TGTGCTAGCTACCCGGACAGGCACCAAGAGACCCAGTACTTC
>TRBD1|TRBJ2-7|NA|TRBV6-5
CASSSLLGTAYEQYF
TGTGCCAGCAGTTCGTTGCTCGGGACAGCCTACGAGCAGTACTTC